The 12 T cell receptor beta chains presented below share a single source sample, sequenced in a study of Ad26.COV2.S vaccination and SARS-CoV-2 variants. The repertoire was sequenced with immunoSEQ multiplex PCR; TCRdb's copy has only in-frame clones and lacks some. Of more than 350,000 clones listed, about nine tenths were seen once; the top ten hold more than 10%. Treatment denoted: roughly 20 received Ad26.COV2.S at low or high dose, single or two shots; 5 received placebo; per-sample allocation not given. Samples were taken on day 63 after the first vaccine or placebo injection. The sample here was peripheral blood, taken in a trial of Ad26.COV2.S vaccine versus placebo. These receptors came from a person aged 18-60 years who received the Ad26.COV2.S COVID-19 vaccine or a placebo.

The chain couples TRBV27 to TRBJ2-3, with D perhaps matching TRBD1 (6 bases). V lost 5 bases and J lost 2, with 11 bases in between. Per germline, CDR1 MNHEY and CDR2 SMNVEV (reference sequence). This CDR3 is 14 amino acids long. CDR3 nucleotides: TGTGCCAGCAGTCCTTGGACAGACACAGATACGCAGTATTTT. Residues: CASSPWTDTDTQYF.

Of note for this clone: The sample contains more than one DNA sequence encoding this CDR3. The chain couples TRBV12-3 or TRBV12-4 to TRBJ2-1, with 7 bases that match TRBD2. The CDR3 extends over 13 amino acids. The junction had 0 bases not matched to a gene; V was cut back by 0 bases and J by 7 bases. The CDR3 DNA sequence: TGTGCCAGCAGTTTAGCGGGAGGGAATGAGCAGTTCTTC. As protein: CASSLAGGNEQFF.

This clone appeared once. The gene calls are TRBV28 and TRBJ2-3; D unclear. V dropped 3 bases and J dropped 1 base, with 14 bases sitting between them. The CDR3 has 16 amino acids. Looked up from germline, CDR1 is MDHEN and CDR2 is SYDVKM. DNA for the CDR3: TGTGCCAGCAGTTTCGTCTCAGCGAAAGGCACAGATACGCAGTATTTT. It codes for CASSFVSAKGTDTQYF.

The chain links TRBV2 to TRBJ2-2, with D possibly being TRBD1 (5 bases). The CDR3 length is 13 residues. V was cut by 5 bases and J by 6 bases, with 10 bases left in between. Germline values: CDR1 SNHLY, CDR2 FYNNEI. The CDR3 coding sequence is TGTGCCAGCAGTTCCAGGGTTTCCGGGGAGCTGTTTTTT. It yields the protein CASSSRVSGELFF. The whole variable domain, filled in from reference TRBV2 and TRBJ2-2, reads EPEVTQTPSHQVTQMGQEVILRCVPISNHLYFYWYRQILGQKVEFLVSFYNNEISEKSEIFDDQFSVERPDGSNFTLKIRSTKLEDSAMYFCASSSRVSGELFFGEGSRLTVL.

The chain uses TRBV4-3 and TRBJ1-1, with 10 positions matching TRBD1. The V and J ends lost 3 bases and 10 bases, in that order; junction bases with no gene match: 2. Germline V CDR1 and CDR2: LGHNA, YSLEER. CDR3 size: 12 residues. CDR3 in amino acids: CASSQGQGRAFF. DNA of the CDR3: TGCGCCAGCAGCCAGGGACAGGGGAGAGCTTTCTTT.

The chain is built from TRBV20-1 and TRBJ2-1; D is undetermined. Germline V gives CDR1 DFQATT, CDR2 SNEGSKA (reference sequence). The V end was cut by 3 bases, the J end by 8 bases, with 8 bases between. The CDR3 is 11 amino acids. CDR3 coding DNA: TGCAGTGCTAGTGAAGTGGATGAGCAGTTCTTC. Protein: CSASEVDEQFF.

The chain is built from TRBV29-1 and TRBJ1-2, with D uncertain. The CDR3 runs to 13 residues. The V gene's germline CDR1 is SQVTM and CDR2 ANQGSEA. V was pared by 3 bases and J by 5 bases, with 13 bases between. This chain's CDR3 is CSVEVGSLYGYTF. DNA of the CDR3: TGCAGCGTTGAGGTCGGCAGTTTGTATGGCTACACCTTC.

This chain connects TRBV7-2 to TRBJ2-3, with 7 bases matching TRBD1. This CDR3 has 15 amino acids. Trimming took 1 base from V and 5 from J; bases not matched to a gene: 6. CDR1 is SGHTA and CDR2 is FQGNSA in the germline V gene. This CDR3 reads CASSLGQGFLDTQYF. In nucleotides, the CDR3 is TGTGCCAGCAGCTTAGGACAGGGATTTTTAGATACGCAGTATTTT.

CDR3: CASSYVAGVQNEQFF. CDR3 bases: TGTGCCAGCAGTTACGTGGCGGGAGTTCAGAATGAGCAGTTCTTC. The chain couples TRBV6-5 to TRBJ2-1, with 7 bases matching TRBD2. This CDR3 is built from 15 residues. V lost 2 bases and J lost 7; bases outside the gene matches: 8. Germline values: CDR1 MNHEY, CDR2 SVGAGI.

V gene TRBV7-8 combines with J gene TRBJ2-1; D is possibly TRBD2 (6 bases). CDR1 and CDR2 (germline): SGHVS, FQNEAQ. Trimming removed 2 bases from V and 1 base from J, with 15 bases in between. The CDR3 runs 17 residues. CDR3 region: CASSLPPEGGSYNEQFF. CDR3 bases: TGTGCCAGCAGCTTACCCCCGGAGGGCGGGTCCTACAATGAGCAGTTCTTC.

This clone is a singleton in its sample. DNA for the CDR3: TGCGCCAGCAGCCATTCGCGTGGCGGTAATCAGCCCCAGCATTTT. It codes for CASSHSRGGNQPQHF. The rearrangement links TRBV4-3 to TRBJ1-5; D call uncertain. V dropped 3 bases and J dropped 4 bases, with 13 bases sitting between them. The CDR3 totals 15 residues. Looked up from germline, CDR1 is LGHNA and CDR2 is YSLEER.

The J gene is TRBJ1-2, the V gene TRBV12-3 or TRBV12-4; D remains ambiguous. With 3 bases removed from V and 8 bases from J, the gap between germline ends came to 10 bases. This CDR3 has 12 residues. DNA for the CDR3: TGTGCCAGCAGTTTTTCCAGTGAGGGCTACACCTTC. This codes for CASSFSSEGYTF.